Listed below are T cell receptor beta chains from one sample, sequenced in a study of T cells after yellow fever vaccination. From the 5' RACE reads, TCRdb called clonotypes with MiXCR, one entry per CDR3 protein. This table has a few hundred thousand distinct CDR3 sequences, 4.1% appearing once. Sequencing was performed on PBMCs, taken 5 days after the yellow fever booster vaccination. These receptors all come from a man between 18 and 35 years old who received the YFV17D yellow fever vaccine. The CDR3 runs from the conserved cysteine through the conserved F or W. A D gene is named only where the DNA matches it firmly. Not every row has a clone size; where given, it reads once, few, many or a size class.

TRBJ2-2 | TRBV7-2 | - | many | TGTGCCAGCAGCTTAAAGTCGGCCGGGGAGCTGTTTTTT | CASSLKSAGELFF
TRBJ1-1 | TRBV20-1 | TRBD1 | few | TGCAGTGCTCGGGACAGGGGGGCTTTCTTT | CSARDRGAFF
TRBJ1-1 | TRBV20-1 | - | many | TGCAGTGCCGTGGACCCCCCGAGGCCTGAAGCTTTCTTT | CSAVDPPRPEAFF
TRBJ2-1 | TRBV6-5 | TRBD2 | - | TGTGCCAGCAGTTACTCGTCAGCGGGGGGACTCTACAATGAGCAGTTCTTC | CASSYSSAGGLYNEQFF
TRBJ2-2 | TRBV27 | - | few | TGTGCCAGCATTAGTGCCCCCGGGGAGCTGTTTTTT | CASISAPGELFF
TRBJ2-3 | TRBV5-1 | TRBD2 | - | TGCGCCAGCAGCCCCTGGGACTTGGGCGGGGGAGACCCGGATACGCAGTATTTT | CASSPWDLGGGDPDTQYF
TRBJ1-6 | TRBV5-1 | - | few | TGCGCCAGCAGCGCAGTGACAGATTCACCCCTCCACTTT | CASSAVTDSPLHF
TRBJ2-5 | TRBV6-6 | - | - | TGTGCCAGCAGTTACTCAAACCCAGGGGGAGGTAAAGAGACCCAGTACTTC | CASSYSNPGGGKETQYF
TRBJ1-4 | TRBV27 | - | few | TGTGCCAGCAGTTTTCGGGCGGCCGAAATTAAAAAACTGTTTTTT | CASSFRAAEIKKLFF
TRBJ2-7 | TRBV27 | - | few | TGTGCCAGCACTAGGGGGGCTTGGGGCGGCGAGCAGTACTTC | CASTRGAWGGEQYF
TRBJ2-7 | TRBV5-1 | - | many | TGCGCCAGCAGCTCAGAGGGCAGCTCCTACGAGCAGTACTTC | CASSSEGSSYEQYF
TRBJ1-1 | TRBV7-2 | - | few | TGTGCCAGCACCCTTCAAGGGAGGGCTTTCTTT | CASTLQGRAFF
TRBJ1-6 | TRBV19 | - | - | TGTGCCAGTAGTATCGGAGAGGAGGTAAATTCACCCCTCCACTTT | CASSIGEEVNSPLHF
TRBJ2-7 | TRBV7-2 | TRBD1 | - | TGTGCCAGCAGCTGGACAGGGATTAAGTGGAGCGAGCAGTACTTC | CASSWTGIKWSEQYF
TRBJ2-5 | TRBV6-5 | TRBD2 | - | TGTGCCAGCAGTTACATTAGCGGGCTTCAAGAGACCCAGTACTTC | CASSYISGLQETQYF
TRBJ1-1 | TRBV20-1 | TRBD1 | few | TGCAGTGCTAGAGTACAGGGGTGGGTTGAAGCTTTCTTT | CSARVQGWVEAFF
TRBJ2-1 | TRBV9 | - | - | TGTGCCAGCAGCGTAATCACGGGTGAGCAGTTCTTC | CASSVITGEQFF
TRBJ1-3 | TRBV3-1 | - | - | TGTGCCAGCAGCCAAGAGAGTAGAAGTTCCTCTGGAAACACCATATATTTT | CASSQESRSSSGNTIYF
TRBJ2-7 | TRBV20-1 | - | few | TGCAGTGCTAGAGCAAACCCTTCCTACGAGCAGTACTTC | CSARANPSYEQYF
TRBJ2-3 | TRBV7-6 | - | - | TGTGCCAGCAGTCAGGACTGGGACGGTACGCAGTATTTT | CASSQDWDGTQYF
TRBJ2-5 | TRBV12-3/TRBV12-4 | - | many | TGTGCCAGCAGTTTTGGGCAAGAGACCCAGTACTTC | CASSFGQETQYF
TRBJ2-7 | TRBV5-1 | TRBD1 | few | TGCGCCAGCAAACCCGGGACAGGGGAGGGAGGCGAGCAGTACTTC | CASKPGTGEGGEQYF
TRBJ2-7 | TRBV6-2/TRBV6-3 | - | few | TGTGCCAGCAGTTTATCGGACGGAGCCTACGAGCAGTACTTC | CASSLSDGAYEQYF
TRBJ2-7 | TRBV9 | TRBD2 | many | TGTGCCAGCAGCGGGGGACTAGCGGGGCCCTACGAGCAGTACTTC | CASSGGLAGPYEQYF
TRBJ1-5 | TRBV4-3 | TRBD1 | many | TGCGCCAGCAGCCAGGACGGGACAGGGAACAATCAGCCCCAGCATTTT | CASSQDGTGNNQPQHF
TRBJ2-1 | TRBV30 | - | once | TGTGCCTGGAGGAGCGGAACTTACAATGAGCAGTTCTTC | CAWRSGTYNEQFF
TRBJ1-5 | TRBV7-9 | - | many | TGTGCCAGCAGCGGAGAGACCTGGGGAAGCAATCAGCCCCAGCATTTT | CASSGETWGSNQPQHF
TRBJ2-7 | TRBV11-2 | - | many | TGTGCCAGCAGCTTATCAGTAGGGGAAACCTACGAGCAGTACTTC | CASSLSVGETYEQYF
TRBJ1-2 | TRBV7-9 | - | many | TGTGCCAGCAGCCCGGCTTGGGTAGGCTATGGCTACACCTTC | CASSPAWVGYGYTF
TRBJ2-7 | TRBV7-2 | - | many | TGTGCCAGCAGCTTCCACCTTACTGGACTGTTGAGCTCCTACGAGCAGTACTTC | CASSFHLTGLLSSYEQYF
TRBJ2-7 | TRBV6-6 | - | - | TGTGCCAGCAGCCGGACCGGGGCCTACGAGCAGTACTTC | CASSRTGAYEQYF
TRBJ1-1 | TRBV5-1 | - | - | TGCGCCAGCAGCTTCAACCCAGGGGTCGCTGAAGCTTTCTTT | CASSFNPGVAEAFF
TRBJ1-1 | TRBV20-1 | - | - | TGCAGTGCTAGAGACGAGGGGTTTTTGAAGACTGAAGCTTTCTTT | CSARDEGFLKTEAFF
TRBJ1-6 | TRBV6-1 | - | many | TGTGCCAGCAGGGATGGGCAGGGCTCGGGTTCACCCCTCCACTTT | CASRDGQGSGSPLHF
TRBJ2-7 | TRBV3-1 | TRBD1 | - | TGTGCCAGCAGCCAACCTTTGGGGACAGGAGCCTACGAGCAGTACTTC | CASSQPLGTGAYEQYF
TRBJ1-5 | TRBV21-1 | - | few | TGTGCCGATACAGGGGGTAGCAATCAGCCCCAGCATTTT | CADTGGSNQPQHF
TRBJ1-1 | TRBV7-8 | TRBD1 | few | TGTGCCAGCAGCCCCGCCTCCGACAGGGGTGGTGAAGCTTTCTTT | CASSPASDRGGEAFF
TRBJ2-1 | TRBV5-1 | - | - | TGCGCCAGCAGCTTGGACCGCGGGGTGCTCCACAATGAGCAGTTCTTC | CASSLDRGVLHNEQFF
TRBJ2-3 | TRBV12-3/TRBV12-4 | - | few | TGTGCCAGCACCTTGGGGTCCAGGGGGAGGACAGATACGCAGTATTTT | CASTLGSRGRTDTQYF
TRBJ2-5 | TRBV30 | TRBD2 | few | TGTGCCTGGAGTCCCGGGACTAGCGGAGAAGAGACCCAGTACTTC | CAWSPGTSGEETQYF
TRBJ2-2 | TRBV27 | - | - | TGTGCCGCCAAGGGGGCCGGGGAGCTGTTTTTT | CAAKGAGELFF
TRBJ1-6 | TRBV7-9 | - | - | TGTGCCAGCAGCGCGGACAGAGAGACACCCCTCCACTTT | CASSADRETPLHF
TRBJ1-2 | TRBV6-5 | - | - | TGTGCCTGTGATGGAGGGAGGGGCTATGGCTACACCTTC | CACDGGRGYGYTF
TRBJ1-2 | TRBV28 | TRBD1 | - | TGTGCCAGCAGTTCCGGGACAGATTCCTATGGCTACACCTTC | CASSSGTDSYGYTF
TRBJ1-2 | TRBV4-1 | - | - | TGCGCCAGCAGCCAAGCCTTTGTCAGGGTTGGCTACACCTTC | CASSQAFVRVGYTF
TRBJ2-6 | TRBV5-8 | - | few | TGTGCCAGCAGCTTGTGGGGCTCTGTTAGGGCCAACGTCCTGACTTTC | CASSLWGSVRANVLTF
TRBJ1-5 | TRBV9 | - | many | TGTGCCAGCAGCCAGGGCTCGCAGCCCCAGCATTTT | CASSQGSQPQHF
TRBJ1-5 | TRBV12-3/TRBV12-4 | - | - | TGTGCCAGCAGCTTATTGTGGACGGGAAGCAATCAGCCCCAGCATTTT | CASSLLWTGSNQPQHF
TRBJ2-1 | TRBV18 | - | many | TGTGCCAGCTCACAGGGACAACTCAATGAGCAGTTCTTC | CASSQGQLNEQFF
TRBJ1-2 | TRBV28 | - | few | TGTGCCAGTGGCCCCGGGGTTGACACCTTC | CASGPGVDTF
TRBJ2-1 | TRBV10-3 | TRBD2 | few | TGTGCCATCAGTGAGTCAGGGGTAGCGGGGGTGTATGAGCAGTTCTTC | CAISESGVAGVYEQFF
TRBJ2-5 | TRBV7-8 | TRBD1 | few | TGTGCCAGCAGCTTCCCGACAGGGGCGGACCAAGAGACCCAGTACTTC | CASSFPTGADQETQYF
TRBJ2-1 | TRBV12-3/TRBV12-4 | - | few | TGTGCCAGCACCCCGACAGGATCGGCGCAGTTCTTC | CASTPTGSAQFF
TRBJ1-2 | TRBV4-3 | - | few | TGCGCCAGCAGCCAAGATTGGGGTTCTAACTATGGCTACACCTTC | CASSQDWGSNYGYTF
TRBJ2-3 | TRBV5-1 | - | few | TGCGCCAGCAGCGGGTTAAAGCAGCCAGATACGCAGTATTTT | CASSGLKQPDTQYF
TRBJ1-1 | TRBV13 | - | few | TGTGCCAGCAGCTTAATCGAGAACGAAGCTTTCTTT | CASSLIENEAFF
TRBJ1-1 | TRBV18 | - | few | TGTGCCAGCTCACCATCCCGGGCGGGGCCTGGTGAAGCTTTCTTT | CASSPSRAGPGEAFF